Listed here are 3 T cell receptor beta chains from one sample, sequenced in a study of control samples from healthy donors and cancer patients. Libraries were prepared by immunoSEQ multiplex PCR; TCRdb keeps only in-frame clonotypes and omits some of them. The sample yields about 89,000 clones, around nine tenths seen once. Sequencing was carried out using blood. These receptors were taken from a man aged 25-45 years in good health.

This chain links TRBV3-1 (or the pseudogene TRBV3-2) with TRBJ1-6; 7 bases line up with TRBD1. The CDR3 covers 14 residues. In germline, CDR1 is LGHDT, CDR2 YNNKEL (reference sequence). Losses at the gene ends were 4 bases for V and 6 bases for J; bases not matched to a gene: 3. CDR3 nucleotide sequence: TGTGCCAGCAGCCCTCGACAGGGTAATTCACCCCTCCACTTT. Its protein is CASSPRQGNSPLHF.

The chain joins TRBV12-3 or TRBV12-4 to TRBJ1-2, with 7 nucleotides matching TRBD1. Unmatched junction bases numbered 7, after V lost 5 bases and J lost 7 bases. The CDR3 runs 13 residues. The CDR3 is CASSPNTGVGYTF. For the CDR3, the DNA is TGTGCCAGCAGTCCAAACACAGGGGTTGGCTACACCTTC.

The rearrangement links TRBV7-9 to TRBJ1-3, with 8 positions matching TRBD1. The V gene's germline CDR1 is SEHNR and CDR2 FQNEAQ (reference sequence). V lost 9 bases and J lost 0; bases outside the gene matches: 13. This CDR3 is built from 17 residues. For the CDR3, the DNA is TGTGCCAGGGACGGACAGGGAGACGGAACCTCTGGAAACACCATATATTTT. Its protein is CARDGQGDGTSGNTIYF.